The sample holds a few counts of the clone carrying this TCR beta chain. The entry originates in a study of T cells after yellow fever vaccination. Germline V lookup: CDR1 MNHEY, CDR2 SVGEGT. This CDR3 comprises 17 residues. Deletions cut 0 bases from V and 2 bases from J, with 15 bases between. One entry per CDR3 protein results from TCRdb running MiXCR on the 5' RACE reads. Of a few hundred thousand distinct CDR3 sequences in the sample, over 3.5% were seen once. The material sequenced was PBMCs, taken 5 days after the yellow fever booster vaccination. This TCR came from a man aged 18 to 30 who received the YFV17D yellow fever vaccine. The chain employs TRBV6-2 or TRBV6-3 and TRBJ2-3; the D gene is possibly TRBD2 (6 bases). The CDR3 spells CASSYSTGGEDTDTQYF. CDR3 sequence (DNA): TGTGCCAGCAGTTACTCGACCGGCGGGGAGGACACAGATACGCAGTATTTT.